The entry below gives a single T cell receptor beta chain sequence along with its context. Its antigen remains unknown. Deletions cut 2 bases from V and 6 bases from J, with 5 bases between. CDR1 is GTSNPN, CDR2 SVGIG, per germline (reference sequence). The CDR3 is made up of 11 amino acids. Clones were sequenced by immunoSEQ multiplex PCR, and TCRdb holds only the in-frame ones, with some missing. The repertoire holds 93,000 or so clones, about nine tenths seen once, with over 40% in the top ten. This sample was taken from a study of T cell responses to AZD1222 COVID-19 vaccine. Overall study findings and caveats: With two AZD1222 doses given, Spike-specific TCR breadth and depth both rose.

The TCR comes from an adult in good health. This chain joins TRBV30 and TRBJ2-1; D is ambiguous. The input for sequencing was peripheral blood, taken on day 0 of AZD1222 vaccination. DNA for the CDR3: TGTGCCTGGAGTCGTGCCAATGAGCAGTTCTTC. Protein: CAWSRANEQFF.